The present T cell receptor beta chain was sequenced within a study of blood T cell repertoires in COVID-19. Study overall: Samples representing acute and convalescent COVID-19 were sourced from the United States, Italy and Spain. PBMCs, B-cell-depleted T cells, or T cells were the source of the cDNA or gDNA that made up the material.

V gave up 6 bases and J gave up 5 bases, with 19 bases separating them. Germline V gene lookup returns CDR1 SQVTM and CDR2 ANQGSEA. The CDR3 contains 14 residues. Assay used: immunoSEQ multiplex PCR; TCRdb lists only in-frame clones, some missing. The sample lists about 83,000 clones, roughly 80% occurring once. The sample was peripheral blood. The origin of this receptor is an elderly woman with acute or convalescent COVID-19. The V call is TRBV29-1, the J call TRBJ1-2; no reliable D call. CDR3 nucleotides: TGCAGCGTGTCAATTCCCGGGATGCAATATGGCTACACCTTC. As protein: CSVSIPGMQYGYTF.